These T cell receptor beta chains were read from a single sample in a study of lymphopenia after photon versus proton radiotherapy. The table came from immunoSEQ multiplex PCR; TCRdb's copy has only in-frame clones and leaves some out. The repertoire holds some 28,000 clones, with 81% as singletons. The specimen comprised peripheral blood, sampled from a patient treated with photon-based radiotherapy. The source is a man aged 50 or older with gastric cancer. CDR3s include the opening cysteine and the closing phenylalanine or tryptophan. The D gene is left open where the match is weak. The size of a clone is reported for some rows only, either as once, few or many, or as a class for expanded clones.

j_call cdr3_length v_call clone_size d_call cdr3_aa cdr3_nt
TRBJ2-7 11 TRBV29-1 . TRBD1 CSGGQGYEQYF TGCAGTGGCGGACAGGGCTACGAGCAGTACTTC
TRBJ2-3 16 TRBV6-6 . TRBD2 CASSYLAGVSTDTQYF TGTGCCAGCAGTTACCTAGCGGGGGTAAGCACAGATACGCAGTATTTT
TRBJ2-5 14 TRBV9 once . CASTTDLAGETQYF TGTGCCAGCACCACTGATTTAGCAGGAGAGACCCAGTACTTC
TRBJ2-2 15 TRBV4-3 once . CASSQSGGRSGELFF TGCGCCAGCAGCCAGTCCGGGGGTAGGTCCGGGGAGCTGTTTTTT
TRBJ1-2 11 TRBV2 . . CASSDRDGYTF TGTGCCAGCAGTGACAGGGATGGCTACACCTTC
TRBJ2-2 15 TRBV5-5 . . CASSLAGVGTGELFF TGTGCCAGCAGCTTGGCCGGGGTCGGCACCGGGGAGCTGTTTTTT
TRBJ2-2 15 TRBV5-8 . . CASSSWGPITRELFF TGTGCCAGCAGCTCATGGGGACCCATCACCCGGGAGCTGTTTTTT
TRBJ1-3 14 TRBV19 . . CASIQDSSGNTIYF TGTGCCAGTATACAGGACAGCTCTGGAAACACCATATATTTT
TRBJ2-3 17 TRBV7-9 . . CASRAGSTGESTDTQYF TGTGCCAGCAGGGCGGGGTCGACCGGGGAGAGCACAGATACGCAGTATTTT
TRBJ1-6 14 TRBV5-1 . TRBD1 CASSFDRANSPLHF TGCGCCAGCAGCTTTGACAGGGCAAATTCACCCCTCCACTTT
TRBJ2-5 15 TRBV19 . TRBD1 CASSLSGTGKETQYF TGTGCCAGTAGTTTGTCCGGGACAGGGAAAGAGACCCAGTACTTC
TRBJ1-2 15 TRBV9 . TRBD1 CASSVATAGGLGYTF TGTGCCAGCAGCGTAGCTACGGCAGGGGGCCTTGGCTACACCTTC
TRBJ1-1 13 TRBV6-5 . . CASSYLTRTEAFF TGTGCCAGCAGTTACCTCACCCGAACTGAAGCTTTCTTT
TRBJ1-5 11 TRBV6-1 . . CASRGDQPQHF TGTGCCAGCAGGGGAGACCAGCCCCAGCATTTT
TRBJ1-2 15 TRBV30 . . CAWSVVGRVNYGYTF TGTGCCTGGAGTGTAGTAGGTCGGGTCAACTATGGCTACACCTTC
TRBJ1-1 13 TRBV11-2 . . CASSLSGIAEAFF TGTGCCAGCAGCTTAAGCGGGATTGCTGAAGCTTTCTTT
TRBJ2-1 14 TRBV2 . . CASSDVGGGNEQFF TGTGCCAGCAGTGACGTGGGGGGCGGCAATGAGCAGTTCTTC
TRBJ2-1 16 TRBV7-3 once . CASSLLGGGTYNEQFF TGTGCCAGCAGCCTATTAGGCGGGGGCACCTACAATGAGCAGTTCTTC